The next 5 T cell receptor beta chains were all read from a single sample in a study of shared clonotypes between healthy human individuals. The method was immunoSEQ multiplex PCR; TCRdb's version includes in-frame clones alone and lacks a portion of them. The sample has more than 450,000 clones, 79% seen once. The sequenced sample was PBMCs. These receptors came from a woman in her 40s in good health. Some clones in this sample may be carry-over from other donors' samples.

The sample holds one count of this clone. The J gene is TRBJ2-2, the V gene TRBV5-5; 7 nucleotides agree with TRBD1. V was pared by 4 bases and J by 7 bases, with 10 bases of the junction left unmatched. CDR1 is SGHKS and CDR2 is YYEKEE in the germline V gene (reference sequence). This CDR3 is 15 amino acids long. The CDR3 DNA is TGTGCCAGCAGCCCCACTACAGGGGCTGGCGGGGAGCTGTTTTTT. Its translation: CASSPTTGAGGELFF. Complete variable domain (other parts from reference TRBV5-5 and TRBJ2-2): DAGVTQSPTHLIKTRGQQVTLRCSPISGHKSVSWYQQVLGQGPQFIFQYYEKEERGRGNFPDRFSARQFPNYSSELNVNALLLGDSALYLCASSPTTGAGGELFFGEGSRLTVL.

The rearrangement links TRBV15 to TRBJ2-7, with 7 bases lining up with TRBD2. This CDR3 comprises 15 residues. V lost 4 bases to trimming and J lost 6 bases; unmatched junction nucleotides: 12. The germline V gene has CDR1 LNHNV and CDR2 YYDKDF (reference sequence). CDR3 region: CATSILAGDGAEQYF. The DNA of the CDR3 is TGTGCCACCAGCATACTCGCGGGAGACGGAGCCGAGCAGTACTTC.

The rearrangement links TRBV5-4 to TRBJ2-5, with unresolved D. The CDR3 is made up of 13 amino acids. Germline assignment: CDR1 SGHNT and CDR2 YYREEE (reference sequence). Between the trimmed V and J ends, which lost 0 bases and 3 bases, there was a span of 6 bases. This CDR3 is CASSLDGKETQYF. CDR3 coding DNA: TGTGCCAGCAGCTTGGACGGTAAAGAGACCCAGTACTTC.

This clone was found many times. The chain is built from TRBV15 and TRBJ2-6, with TRBD2 identical over 9 bases. With V trimmed by 5 bases and J by 1 base, 9 bases remained unmatched. Germline-derived CDR1 and CDR2 are LNHNV and YYDKDF (reference sequence). The CDR3 sequence is 18 residues long. The CDR3 sequence: CATSSSGTSNSGANVLTF. CDR3 in DNA: TGTGCCACCAGCTCGTCGGGGACTAGCAATTCTGGGGCCAACGTCCTGACTTTC.

The genes are TRBV2 and TRBJ1-5, with D tentatively TRBD1 (6 bases). The CDR3 loop spans 14 amino acids. Looked up from germline, CDR1 is SNHLY and CDR2 is FYNNEI. Trimming removed 6 bases from V and 6 bases from J, with 15 bases in between. The CDR3 nucleotides are TGTGCCAGCAGAGAGGGGGTGCAGACTCAGCCCCAGCATTTT. Translation gives CASREGVQTQPQHF. Together with reference TRBV2 and TRBJ1-5, the CDR3 gives the full variable domain: EPEVTQTPSHQVTQMGQEVILRCVPISNHLYFYWYRQILGQKVEFLVSFYNNEISEKSEIFDDQFSVERPDGSNFTLKIRSTKLEDSAMYFCASREGVQTQPQHFGDGTRLSIL.